Included here is one T cell receptor (beta chain) sequence, with context. Survey-level immunoSEQ sequencing profiled the TCR beta repertoire. Sequencing used immunoSEQ multiplex PCR; TCRdb keeps in-frame clones, though not all of them. Of 55,000 to 70,000 clones listed, just under 95% are singletons. Germline V lookup: CDR1 LNHNV, CDR2 YYDKDF (reference sequence). With V trimmed by 3 bases and J by 1 base, 1 base remained unmatched. This CDR3 has 14 residues. The sequencing sample was made of PBMCs. This clonotype originated in a man aged 40-50 years with rheumatoid arthritis. The chain is built from TRBV15 and TRBJ1-1, with 8 nucleotides matching TRBD1. The CDR3 region is CATSRDRANTEAFF. CDR3 nucleotide sequence: TGTGCCACCAGCAGGGACAGGGCGAACACTGAAGCTTTCTTT.